The 24 T cell receptor beta chains below come from one sample, sequenced in a study of spatial heterogeneity in lung cancer. From the 5' RACE reads, TCRdb called clonotypes with MiXCR, one entry per CDR3 protein. The table includes 2,000 or so distinct CDR3 sequences, 8% to 9% detected once. Broader study findings: For expanded intratumoral alpha and beta TCRs, counts tracked tumor mutation counts.

What these receptors recognize is not known. The sample's time point: sample taken at primary tumor resection. Material: lung tumor tissue, obtained at surgery. The receptors derive from a female donor with early-stage non-small cell lung cancer.

This clonotype is deemed large. The chain combines TRBV27 with TRBJ2-7; D ambiguous. Germline V gives CDR1 MNHEY, CDR2 SMNVEV (reference sequence). V gave up 1 base and J gave up 6 bases, with 10 bases separating them. CDR3 size: 13 residues. CDR3: CASSLCRVCEQYF. The CDR3 DNA reads TGTGCCAGCAGTTTATGTCGGGTGTGCGAGCAGTACTTC.

Sample share makes this clonotype medium-sized. V gene TRBV19 combines with J gene TRBJ2-4, with D tentatively TRBD1 (6 bases). Deletions cut 6 bases from V and 4 bases from J, with 13 bases between. Germline CDR1 reads LNHDA; CDR2 reads SQIVND (reference sequence). This CDR3 contains 14 residues. CDR3 amino acids: CASRHPGEKNIQYF. Here the CDR3 DNA reads TGTGCCAGTAGACACCCAGGGGAAAAAAACATTCAGTACTTC.

This clonotype rates as medium-sized (0.01 to 0.1%). V and J are TRBV18 and TRBJ2-1, with D perhaps matching TRBD2 (6 bases). Germline V gene sequence: CDR1 KGHSH, CDR2 LQKENI. V lost 0 bases and J 9 bases, leaving 12 bases between the germline ends. CDR3 length: 14 amino acids. This CDR3 is CASSPPRTTLEQFF. For the CDR3, the DNA is TGTGCCAGCTCACCACCGAGGACTACTCTTGAGCAGTTCTTC.

By share of the sample, this clonotype is medium-sized. V is TRBV2 and J is TRBJ2-3; a weak D match, TRBD2 (6 bases). Trimming pared 4 bases from V and 4 bases from J, leaving 6 bases between. Germline V lookup: CDR1 SNHLY, CDR2 FYNNEI. The CDR3 has 12 residues. CDR3: CASSAGADTQYF. The CDR3 DNA is TGTGCCAGCAGTGCGGGAGCAGATACGCAGTATTTT. The variable domain in full, with the rest retrieved from reference TRBV2 and TRBJ2-3, is EPEVTQTPSHQVTQMGQEVILRCVPISNHLYFYWYRQILGQKVEFLVSFYNNEISEKSEIFDDQFSVERPDGSNFTLKIRSTKLEDSAMYFCASSAGADTQYFGPGTRLTVL.

By share, this clonotype counts as medium-sized. The chain recombines TRBV7-9 with TRBJ1-1, with 9 bases identical to TRBD1. The CDR3 has 14 amino acids. The V gene end was trimmed by 5 bases and the J gene end by 5 bases; junction bases not matched to a gene: 6. Germline-derived CDR1 and CDR2 are SEHNR and FQNEAQ (reference sequence). CDR3 region: CASSVGQGITEAFF. CDR3 nucleotide sequence: TGTGCCAGCAGCGTTGGACAGGGGATTACTGAAGCTTTCTTT. The entire variable domain, with the rest obtained from reference TRBV7-9 and TRBJ1-1, is as follows: DTGVSQNPRHKITKRGQNVTFRCDPISEHNRLYWYRQTLGQGPEFLTYFQNEAQLEKSRLLSDRFSAERPKGSFSTLEIQRTEQGDSAMYLCASSVGQGITEAFFGQGTRLTVV.

The rearrangement joins TRBV7-2 to TRBJ2-5, with 8 bases that match TRBD1. Germline CDR1 is SGHTA and CDR2 is FQGNSA. The CDR3 has 15 amino acids. After removal of 3 bases from V and 9 bases from J, the junction contained 12 bases not matched to a gene. CDR3 residues: CASSFLGTGHMPQYF. CDR3 nucleotide sequence: TGTGCCAGCAGCTTTCTCGGGACAGGTCATATGCCCCAGTACTTC.

This clonotype has only a few counts. The genes are TRBV6-1 and TRBJ1-4, with a weak D call TRBD1 (6 bases). V shed 2 bases and J shed 6 bases, with 7 bases lying between them. Germline lookup yields CDR1 MNHNS and CDR2 SASEGT. CDR3 length equals 13 residues. For the CDR3, the DNA is TGTGCCAGCAGTGAATACAGGGATGAAAAACTGTTTTTT. This codes for CASSEYRDEKLFF.

This clonotype was found a few times. This sequence joins TRBV28 and TRBJ2-7, with no clear D. V lost 6 bases and J 6 bases, leaving 9 bases between the germline ends. The CDR3 loop spans 11 amino acids. The V gene's germline CDR1 is MDHEN and CDR2 SYDVKM. CDR3 nucleotide sequence: TGTGCCAGCAGCCCTGGCCGCGAGCAGTACTTC. This gives the protein CASSPGREQYF.

By proportion, this clonotype is large. This chain joins TRBV5-1 and TRBJ1-1, with 9 bases identical to TRBD1. The CDR3 has 15 residues. V was pared by 4 bases and J by 0 bases, with 4 bases of the junction left unmatched. Per the germline V gene, CDR1 is SGHRS and CDR2 is YFSETQ. CDR3 DNA: TGCGCCAGCAGCCCCGGACAGGGGATGAACACTGAAGCTTTCTTT. Amino acid sequence: CASSPGQGMNTEAFF.

Relative to its sample, this clonotype is medium-sized. The chain couples TRBV28 to TRBJ1-2, with no clear D. V lost 6 bases and J 4 bases, leaving 6 bases between the germline ends. Germline CDR1 is MDHEN and CDR2 is SYDVKM. There are 11 residues in the CDR3. DNA of the CDR3: TGTGCCAGCAGGACGGGCTATGGCTACACCTTC. This codes for CASRTGYGYTF.

By share, this clonotype ranks as medium-sized. The chain recombines TRBV6-5 with TRBJ2-1; TRBD1 or TRBD2 may be the D gene (5 bases each). The CDR3 loop spans 16 amino acids. Germline CDR1 is MNHEY and CDR2 is SVGAGI. V was clipped by 0 bases and J by 6 bases, with 15 bases between them. The CDR3 region has the DNA TGTGCCAGCAGTTACTCGTTATGGGGCGAGGGCAATGAGCAGTTCTTC. It is translated as CASSYSLWGEGNEQFF.

By share, this clonotype counts as medium-sized. This chain links TRBV3-1 with TRBJ2-7; D not resolved. V was shortened by 5 bases and J by 3 bases, with 11 bases between the two germline ends. The germline V gene encodes CDR1 LGHDT and CDR2 YNNKEL (reference sequence). This CDR3 is built from 13 residues. This CDR3 reads CASSALHDYEQYF. In nucleotides, the CDR3 is TGTGCCAGCAGCGCCCTACACGACTACGAGCAGTACTTC.

This clonotype is medium-sized in the sample. The chain employs TRBV11-2 and TRBJ2-2, with D unresolved. This CDR3 spans 14 amino acids. Germline-derived CDR1 and CDR2 are SGHAT and FQNNGV. Trimming pared 5 bases from V and 5 bases from J, leaving 12 bases between. The CDR3 DNA sequence: TGTGCCAGCAGCAGACAACTCCGGACCGGGGAGCTGTTTTTT. Amino acid sequence: CASSRQLRTGELFF. Together with reference TRBV11-2 and TRBJ2-2, the CDR3 gives the full variable domain: EAGVAQSPRYKIIEKRQSVAFWCNPISGHATLYWYQQILGQGPKLLIQFQNNGVVDDSQLPKDRFSAERLKGVDSTLKIQPAKLEDSAVYLCASSRQLRTGELFFGEGSRLTVL.

In regard to this clonotype: It may be a read error: a sequence one base away is much more abundant. This rearrangement joins TRBV28 to TRBJ2-3, with D perhaps matching TRBD1 (6 bases). V lost 4 bases and J 2 bases, leaving 16 bases between the germline ends. The germline gives CDR1 MDHEN, CDR2 SYDVKM. The CDR3 has 16 amino acids. CDR3 sequence: CASSWAGAGDTDTQYF. The CDR3 nucleotides read TGTGCCAGCAGTTGGGCTGGGGCAGGGGACACAGATACGCAGTATTTT.

This clonotype counts as medium-sized. The chain uses TRBV12-3 or TRBV12-4 and TRBJ1-1; 9 positions agree with TRBD1. The CDR3 extends over 15 amino acids. V lost 0 bases to trimming and J lost 5 bases; unmatched junction nucleotides: 4. The CDR3 reads CASSLALTGGTEAFF. The CDR3 DNA reads as TGTGCCAGCAGTTTAGCTCTGACAGGGGGGACTGAAGCTTTCTTT.

This rearrangement joins TRBV10-3 to TRBJ1-4, with D uncertain. Deletions cut 11 bases from V and 12 bases from J, with 7 bases between. The CDR3 consists of 8 residues. Looked up from germline, CDR1 is ENHRY and CDR2 is SYGVKD. As DNA, the CDR3 is TGTGCCGTTCTCGAACTGTTTTTT. Translating it yields CAVLELFF.

This clonotype ranks as medium-sized. V is TRBV27 and J is TRBJ2-7; D may be TRBD2 (8 bases). The CDR3 consists of 16 residues. CDR1 and CDR2 from the germline V gene are MNHEY and SMNVEV (reference sequence). Trimming took 5 bases from V and 3 from J, leaving 20 bases between them. The CDR3 DNA reads as TGTGCCAGCAGTCCTCAGGGGGGGACTAGTTTCTACGAGCAGTACTTC. Protein: CASSPQGGTSFYEQYF.

In its sample, this clonotype is medium-sized. The rearrangement uses TRBV5-1 and TRBJ2-3, with D perhaps TRBD1 or TRBD2 (5 bases each). The CDR3 consists of 16 residues. Trimming took 5 bases from V and 0 from J, leaving 16 bases between them. Germline assignment: CDR1 SGHRS and CDR2 YFSETQ. For the CDR3, the DNA is TGCGCCAGCAGACAGTACCGGGACCGTAGCACAGATACGCAGTATTTT. As protein: CASRQYRDRSTDTQYF.

This clonotype is medium-sized. The chain is built from TRBV7-6 and TRBJ2-5; D remains ambiguous. CDR1 is SGHVS and CDR2 is FNYEAQ in the germline V gene. V shed 5 bases and J shed 2 bases, with 15 bases lying between them. This CDR3 is built from 15 residues. The CDR3 loop is CASSTRPDGQETQYF. CDR3 sequence (DNA): TGTGCCAGCAGCACCCGACCCGACGGACAAGAGACCCAGTACTTC.

A few counts support this clonotype. The chain combines TRBV12-3 or TRBV12-4 with TRBJ1-5, with 9 bases identical to TRBD1. This CDR3 region has 15 residues. The trim removed 5 bases at V and 6 bases at J, leaving 8 bases unmatched. The CDR3 spells CASSPGTGFRQPQHF. The CDR3, as DNA: TGTGCCAGCAGTCCGGGGACAGGGTTTCGTCAGCCCCAGCATTTT.

This clonotype is medium-sized (0.01 to 0.1%) by share. This chain uses TRBV7-2 with TRBJ2-7; TRBD2 is a possible D gene (7 bases). Per the germline V gene, CDR1 is SGHTA and CDR2 is FQGNSA. The length of the CDR3 is 15 residues. Trimming pared 5 bases from V and 5 bases from J, leaving 19 bases between. The chain's CDR3 is CASSTNRARGDEQYF. The CDR3 bases are TGTGCCAGCAGCACCAACAGGGCTCGGGGGGACGAGCAGTACTTC. Full variable domain (remainder filled in from reference TRBV7-2 and TRBJ2-7): GAGVSQSPSNKVTEKGKDVELRCDPISGHTALYWYRQSLGQGLEFLIYFQGNSAPDKSGLPSDRFSAERTGGSVSTLTIQRTQQEDSAVYLCASSTNRARGDEQYFGPGTRLTVT.

This clonotype was found a few times. The rearrangement uses TRBV6-2 or TRBV6-3 and TRBJ1-5; 7 bases fit TRBD1. The CDR3 contains 13 residues. Germline V lookup: CDR1 MNHEY, CDR2 SVGEGT. Trimming removed 9 bases from V and 4 bases from J; junction bases left unmatched: 6. The CDR3, as DNA: TGTGCCAGTCGACCGGGACAGAATCAGCCCCAGCATTTT. Protein: CASRPGQNQPQHF.

This chain uses TRBV5-1 with TRBJ2-7, with TRBD2 matching 8 bases. The trim removed 5 bases at V and 0 bases at J, leaving 10 bases unmatched. From germline, CDR1 is SGHRS and CDR2 YFSETQ. The CDR3 is made up of 16 amino acids. DNA for the CDR3: TGCGCCAGCAGACCCTTATGGCGGGAGGCCTCCTACGAGCAGTACTTC. Protein product: CASRPLWREASYEQYF.

This clonotype was seen a few times. This chain links TRBV20-1 with TRBJ1-1; D may be TRBD1 (5 bases). The V end lost 2 bases, the J end lost 10 bases, and 20 bases lay between the germline ends. Germline CDR1 is DFQATT and CDR2 is SNEGSKA (reference sequence). The CDR3 contains 14 residues. The CDR3 bases are TGCAGTGCTAGAAAGCCCGGGGCCCTCGCACGAGCTTTCTTT. This encodes CSARKPGALARAFF.